The TCR beta chain under discussion was sequenced for a study of radiation and T cells in renal cell carcinoma. Study conclusions and caveats: Top 100 clonotypes averaged about 50% in irradiated versus about 45% in nephrectomy-only tumors.

About this clone: Its antigen is as yet unknown.

Germline V gene lookup returns CDR1 MNHNS and CDR2 SASEGT. The CDR3 contains 14 residues. V dropped 6 bases and J dropped 2 bases, with 10 bases sitting between them. Treatment here: treatment-naive control, cytoreductive nephrectomy. Control tumors came from treatment-naive patients without prior radiation. The tumor was a clear cell renal cell carcinoma. The assay was immunoSEQ multiplex PCR, and TCRdb's table has in-frame clones only and misses some. The sample comprises tens of thousands of clones, 55% to 75% of which are singletons, and around a fifth rests with the top ten. The sequence was collected from a man aged 35 to 55 with renal cell carcinoma. The chain couples TRBV6-1 to TRBJ1-4; the D is unclear. The sample in question was tumor tissue, obtained from a patient whose treatment was nephrectomy without radiotherapy. For the CDR3, the DNA is TGTGCCAGCAGCGCAAGGCAGACTAATGAAAAACTGTTTTTT. This sequence encodes CASSARQTNEKLFF.